This T cell receptor (beta chain) is drawn from a study of T cells in Graves' hyperthyroidism and ophthalmopathy. In the ophthalmopathy cohort, Clinical Activity Score was at least 3, NOSPECS grade at least 4, and duration under 3 months. Diagnoses were established using clinical symptoms, serum thyroxine and TRAb, thyroid ultrasound and orbital computed tomography. Germline V CDR1 and CDR2: SGHAT, FQNNGV. The ends were cut back, 3 bases at V and 2 bases at J, with 19 bases in the middle. CDR3 length: 18 amino acids. Using RNA transcripts as the source, TCR beta CDR3 regions were amplified. Carried out on the TCR CDR3, a first-round RT-PCR used the HTBI primer set. TCRdb itself ran the multiplex PCR reads through MiXCR, one entry per CDR3 protein. The sample consists of hundreds of thousands of distinct CDR3 sequences, roughly 15% of them appearing once. The table lists this clonotype with many counts.

The rearrangement uses TRBV11-2 and TRBJ2-2; possibly TRBD2 for D (6 bases). Sequences were obtained from blood. This receptor was identified in a woman between 50 and 59 years old with Graves' ophthalmopathy. CDR3 nucleotides: TGTGCCAGCAGCTTCTTCTCTAGTTACGGGAGTAACACCGGGGAGCTGTTTTTT. It codes for CASSFFSSYGSNTGELFF.